This T cell receptor beta chain was found in a study of shared T cell receptors in the human thymus. TCRdb's table, derived via immunoSEQ multiplex PCR, lists solely in-frame clones and lacks some. The data hold approximately 760,000 clones, with over 75% observed a single time. V lost 6 bases and J lost 2; bases outside the gene matches: 4. This CDR3 contains 14 residues. CDR1 is SGHRS, CDR2 YFSETQ, per germline. The sample also formed part of further work on human thymus T cells. From that paper: During corrective heart surgery, resections were taken, and the thymus tissue came from them. Thymic and blood repertoires appeared to display a bias in their usage of V and J genes. Highly overlapping thymic repertoires among unrelated individuals were reported in related research.

The receptor's source is a girl less than two years old with a congenital heart defect. V usage is TRBV5-1 and J usage is TRBJ2-1, with 8 bases lining up with TRBD2. The specimen sequenced was thymocytes. This chain's CDR3 is CASIGGGTYNEQFF. In nucleotides, the CDR3 is TGCGCCAGCATCGGCGGGGGGACCTACAATGAGCAGTTCTTC.